The source of this T cell receptor (beta chain) is a study of beta chain features in type 1 diabetes. Staining for CD45RO/CCR7/CD25/CD127/CD95/CD27 allowed sorting of CD4+ naive, central memory, regulatory and stem cell-like memory cells. The sequenced template was cDNA made from the entire isolated RNA. Only in-frame clones appear in the TCRdb table, and some are missing; sequencing was by immunoSEQ multiplex PCR. The table lists 500,000 to 700,000 clones, 15% to 18% of them singletons. This clone has only a few counts. Germline assignment: CDR1 SGHTA and CDR2 FQGNSA. This CDR3 is built from 16 residues. V lost 1 base to trimming and J lost 4 bases; unmatched junction nucleotides: 4.

V and J are TRBV7-2 and TRBJ2-3, with 11 bases fitting TRBD2. The source is a man younger than 30 in good health. Sequencing input: naive CD4+ T cells from blood. The DNA of the CDR3 is TGTGCCAGCAGCTTAGTAGCGGGAGGGCCTGCAGATACGCAGTATTTT. The encoded protein is CASSLVAGGPADTQYF.